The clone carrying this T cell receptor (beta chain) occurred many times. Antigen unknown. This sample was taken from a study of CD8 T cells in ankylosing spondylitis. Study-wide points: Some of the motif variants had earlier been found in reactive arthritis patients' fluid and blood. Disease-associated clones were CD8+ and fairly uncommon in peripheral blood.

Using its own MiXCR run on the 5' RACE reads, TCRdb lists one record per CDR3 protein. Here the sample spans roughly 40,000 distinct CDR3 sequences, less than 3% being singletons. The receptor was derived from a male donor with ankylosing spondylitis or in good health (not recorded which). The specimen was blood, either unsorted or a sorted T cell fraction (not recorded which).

As DNA, the CDR3 is TGTGCCAGCAGCCGGTCCTATGAGGGGGAGCTGTTTTTT. Protein: CASSRSYEGELFF. The chain recombines TRBV9 with TRBJ2-2, with D unclear. The V end was cut by 4 bases, the J end by 8 bases, with 12 bases between. The CDR3 extends over 13 amino acids. CDR1 and CDR2 from the germline V gene are SGDLS and YYNGEE.